This TCR beta chain is from a study (dated by TCRdb to the mid-2010s). In terms of the full investigation: The study tested whether tumor-infiltrating Tregs in breast cancer are recruited from blood Tregs or converted in situ from other CD4+ T cell subsets. Overall results and qualifications from the work: The larger-cohort validation was restricted to a single TCR beta V-J rearrangement rather than whole repertoires. In terms of TCR gene usage, tumor memory CD4+ T cells clustered together with blood and lymph node memory CD4+ cells, as well as with lymph node naive CD4+ cells. Tumor-infiltrating Treg TCR alpha and beta sequences overlapped most with tumor naive CD4+ T cells, then with blood naive CD4+ T cells.

The germline ends are 7 bases apart after V is trimmed by 2 bases and J by 1 base. Via the germline V gene, CDR1 is SGHRS and CDR2 YFSETQ. The CDR3 holds 15 amino acids from the cysteine to the phenylalanine. The retained sequence is limited to the CDR3, 45 bases, with the frame set at the first base. This clonotype was detected ten times or more. Its antigen remains undetermined. No base quality information exists; no much larger clone differs at one position. CD4+CD45RO+CD25- cells were isolated as memory CD4+ T cells. Tregs, naive and memory CD4+ T cells from tumor, blood and ipsilateral draining lymph nodes of five breast cancer patients underwent full-length TCR alpha and beta sequencing. Tumor tissue and lymph nodes obtained by ipsilateral axillary dissection were perfused with PBS, cut into small pieces and digested using collagenase I and hyaluronidase. A purity exceeding 90% was confirmed by FACS for the sorted cell populations.

Full-length TCR variable regions were amplified by 5' RACE PCR with constant-region reverse primers, and semi-nested PCR with Nested Universal Primer A was subsequently performed. The ReliaPrep RNA Cell Miniprep System was used to extract total RNA, which was then reverse transcribed into 5'RACE-ready cDNA with the SMARTer RACE 5'/3' Kit. Multiplex adaptors were used to barcode full-length TCR alpha and beta libraries, and the barcoded libraries were sequenced on an Illumina MiSeq. On the authors' methods: For each of nine subset-tissue groups, sequencing data from the five patients were combined, and the groups were compared by unsupervised clustering of TCR gene usage. The Morisita-Horn index was used to calculate repertoire similarity, with shared sequences weighted by how much each contributed to each repertoire. The public reads were run again by TCRdb, first through fastp at Q25 and then through MiXCR, and only productive beta chains were kept. Each CDR3 protein gets just one entry, which takes the most common genes and DNA from the rows behind it. The V and J calls and clone size come from TCRdb's table, not from the authors' own analysis. Across this sample there are more than 45,000 distinct CDR3 sequences, with about 28% seen only once. The ten largest clonotypes hold more than 3% of the sample.

Sequencing input: tumor-infiltrating memory CD4+ T cells sorted from the breast tumor. The cell subset or site label for this specimen denotes: memory CD4+ T cells, CD4+CD45RO+CD25-. This sequence was found in a female donor with breast cancer. Here the chain combines TRBV5-1 and TRBJ2-6; a tentative D match to TRBD1 spans 6 bases. The CDR3 protein: CASSFGTSGANVLTF. The DNA is as follows: TGCGCCAGCAGCTTCGGGACATCTGGGGCCAACGTCCTGACTTTC.